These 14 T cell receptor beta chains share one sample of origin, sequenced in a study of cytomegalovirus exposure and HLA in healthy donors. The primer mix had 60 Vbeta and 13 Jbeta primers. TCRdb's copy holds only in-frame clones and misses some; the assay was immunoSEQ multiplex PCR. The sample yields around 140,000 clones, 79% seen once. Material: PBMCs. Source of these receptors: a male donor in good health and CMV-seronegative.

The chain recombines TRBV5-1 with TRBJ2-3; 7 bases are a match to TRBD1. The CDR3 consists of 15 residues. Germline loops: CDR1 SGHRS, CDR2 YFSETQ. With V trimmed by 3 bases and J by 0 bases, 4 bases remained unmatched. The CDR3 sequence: CASSSGQTSTDTQYF. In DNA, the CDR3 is TGCGCCAGCAGCTCGGGACAGACTAGCACAGATACGCAGTATTTT.

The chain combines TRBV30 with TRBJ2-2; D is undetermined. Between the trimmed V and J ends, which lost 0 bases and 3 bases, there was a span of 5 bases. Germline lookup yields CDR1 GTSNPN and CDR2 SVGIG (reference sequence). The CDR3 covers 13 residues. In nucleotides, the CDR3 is TGTGCCTGGAGTGTCAGTTACACCGGGGAGCTGTTTTTT. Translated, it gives CAWSVSYTGELFF.

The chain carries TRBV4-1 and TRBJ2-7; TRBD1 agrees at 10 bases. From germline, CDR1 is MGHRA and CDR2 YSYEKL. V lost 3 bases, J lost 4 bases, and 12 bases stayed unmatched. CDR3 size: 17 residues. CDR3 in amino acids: CASSHTPGQGSPYEQYF. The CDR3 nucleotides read TGCGCCAGCAGCCATACTCCGGGACAGGGGTCGCCTTACGAGCAGTACTTC.

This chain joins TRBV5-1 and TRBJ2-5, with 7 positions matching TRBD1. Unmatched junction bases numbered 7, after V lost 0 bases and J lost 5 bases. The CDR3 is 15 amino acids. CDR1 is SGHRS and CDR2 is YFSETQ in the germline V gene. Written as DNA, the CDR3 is TGCGCCAGCAGCTTGGCACAGGGGACGGGGGAGACCCAGTACTTC. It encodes CASSLAQGTGETQYF. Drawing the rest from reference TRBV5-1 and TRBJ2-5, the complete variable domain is KAGVTQTPRYLIKTRGQQVTLSCSPISGHRSVSWYQQTPGQGLQFLFEYFSETQRNKGNFPGRFSGRQFSNSRSEMNVSTLELGDSALYLCASSLAQGTGETQYFGPGTRLLVL.

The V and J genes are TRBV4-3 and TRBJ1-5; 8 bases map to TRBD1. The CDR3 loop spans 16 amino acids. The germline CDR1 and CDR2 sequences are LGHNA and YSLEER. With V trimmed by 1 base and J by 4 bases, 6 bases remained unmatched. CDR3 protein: CASSQGADRGNQPQHF. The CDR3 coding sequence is TGCGCCAGCAGCCAAGGGGCCGACAGGGGAAATCAGCCCCAGCATTTT.

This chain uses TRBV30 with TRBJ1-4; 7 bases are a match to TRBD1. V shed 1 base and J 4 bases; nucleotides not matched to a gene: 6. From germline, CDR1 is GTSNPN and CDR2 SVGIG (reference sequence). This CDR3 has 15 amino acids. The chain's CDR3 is CAWSAGTAINEKLFF. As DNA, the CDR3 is TGTGCCTGGAGTGCCGGGACAGCTATTAATGAAAAACTGTTTTTT. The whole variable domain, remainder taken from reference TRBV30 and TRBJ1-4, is SQTIHQWPATLVQPVGSPLSLECTVEGTSNPNLYWYRQAAGRGLQLLFYSVGIGQISSEVPQNLSASRPQDRQFILSSKKLLLSDSGFYLCAWSAGTAINEKLFFGSGTQLSVL.

CDR3 sequence (DNA): TGTGCCAGCAGTCAGGGGGCGGACACTGAAGCTTTCTTT. Translated: CASSQGADTEAFF. The V and J genes are TRBV6-6 and TRBJ1-1; TRBD1 matches 8 bases. V was pared by 5 bases and J by 3 bases, with 2 bases of the junction left unmatched. Per the germline V gene, CDR1 is MNHNY and CDR2 is SVGAGI (reference sequence). The CDR3 is 13 residues long.

The CDR3 here is CASSLAGTAVNEQFF. The CDR3 nucleotides read TGTGCCAGCAGCTTGGCCGGGACAGCAGTAAATGAGCAGTTCTTC. V is TRBV5-5 and J is TRBJ2-1, with 7 bases identical to TRBD1. The CDR3 sequence is 15 residues long. V was pared by 0 bases and J by 7 bases, with 7 bases of the junction left unmatched. Per the germline V gene, CDR1 is SGHKS and CDR2 is YYEKEE (reference sequence).

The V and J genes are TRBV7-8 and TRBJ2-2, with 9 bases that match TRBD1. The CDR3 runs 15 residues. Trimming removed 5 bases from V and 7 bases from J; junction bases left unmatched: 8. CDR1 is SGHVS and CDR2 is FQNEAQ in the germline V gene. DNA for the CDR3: TGTGCCAGCAGCCGAGGGACAGGGACTTTCGGGGAGCTGTTTTTT. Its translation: CASSRGTGTFGELFF.

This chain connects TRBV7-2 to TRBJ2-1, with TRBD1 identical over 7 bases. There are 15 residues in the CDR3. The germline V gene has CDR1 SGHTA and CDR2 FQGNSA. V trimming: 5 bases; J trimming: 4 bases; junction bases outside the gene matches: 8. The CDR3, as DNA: TGTGCCAGCAGCCCTCGACAGGGCGTATACAATGAGCAGTTCTTC. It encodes CASSPRQGVYNEQFF.

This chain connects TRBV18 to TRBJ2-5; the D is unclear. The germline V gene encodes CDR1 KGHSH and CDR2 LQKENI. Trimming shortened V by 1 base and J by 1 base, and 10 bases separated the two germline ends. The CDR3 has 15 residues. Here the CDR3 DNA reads TGTGCCAGCTCACCACTTAACAGATTCCAAGAGACCCAGTACTTC. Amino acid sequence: CASSPLNRFQETQYF.

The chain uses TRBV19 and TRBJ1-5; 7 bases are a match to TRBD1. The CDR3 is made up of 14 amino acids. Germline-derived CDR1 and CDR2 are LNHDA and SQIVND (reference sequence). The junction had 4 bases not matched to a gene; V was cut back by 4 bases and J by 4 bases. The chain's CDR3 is CASSTDRVNQPQHF. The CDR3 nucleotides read TGTGCCAGTAGTACCGACAGGGTTAATCAGCCCCAGCATTTT.

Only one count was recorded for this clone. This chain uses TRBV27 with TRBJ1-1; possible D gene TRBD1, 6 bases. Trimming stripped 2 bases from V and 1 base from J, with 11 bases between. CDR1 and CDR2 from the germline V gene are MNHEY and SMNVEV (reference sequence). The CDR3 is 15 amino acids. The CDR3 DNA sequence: TGTGCCAGCAGTTTAGAAGGGGGATGGAACACTGAAGCTTTCTTT. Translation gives CASSLEGGWNTEAFF.

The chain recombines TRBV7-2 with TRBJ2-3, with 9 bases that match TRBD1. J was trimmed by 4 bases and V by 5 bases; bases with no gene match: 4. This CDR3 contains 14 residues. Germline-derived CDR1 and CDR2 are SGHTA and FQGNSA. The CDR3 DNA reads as TGTGCCAGCAGCATGACAGGGGGGTCAGATACGCAGTATTTT. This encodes CASSMTGGSDTQYF.